This T cell receptor beta chain comes out of a study of sequential checkpoint blockade in melanoma. About the study: Patients were randomized 1:1 to nivolumab-then-ipilimumab or ipilimumab-then-nivolumab first-line.

This CDR3 spans 14 amino acids. In germline, CDR1 is MNHEY, CDR2 SVGAGI. V was clipped by 8 bases and J by 0 bases, with 13 bases between them. Indicated treatment: randomized to nivolumab then ipilimumab (arm A) or the reverse (arm B). No patient had prior DNA-damaging chemotherapy. PBMC sorting kept live CD3+CD8+ cells without CD19 or CD56. Measured with immunoSEQ multiplex PCR; TCRdb has only the in-frame clones, and not every one. Altogether 8,000 or so clones are present, about three fifths being singletons, with the ten largest covering around 50%. The origin of this receptor is a human patient with melanoma. Some clones in this sample may be carry-over from other donors' samples. The J gene is TRBJ1-1, the V gene TRBV6-5; D gene uncertain. The sample was CD8+ T cells sorted from blood (inferred from file names), taken from a patient given nivolumab and ipilimumab in sequence. In nucleotides, the CDR3 is TGTGCCAGCGGAGTTGCGGAGCTGAACACTGAAGCTTTCTTT. It codes for CASGVAELNTEAFF.